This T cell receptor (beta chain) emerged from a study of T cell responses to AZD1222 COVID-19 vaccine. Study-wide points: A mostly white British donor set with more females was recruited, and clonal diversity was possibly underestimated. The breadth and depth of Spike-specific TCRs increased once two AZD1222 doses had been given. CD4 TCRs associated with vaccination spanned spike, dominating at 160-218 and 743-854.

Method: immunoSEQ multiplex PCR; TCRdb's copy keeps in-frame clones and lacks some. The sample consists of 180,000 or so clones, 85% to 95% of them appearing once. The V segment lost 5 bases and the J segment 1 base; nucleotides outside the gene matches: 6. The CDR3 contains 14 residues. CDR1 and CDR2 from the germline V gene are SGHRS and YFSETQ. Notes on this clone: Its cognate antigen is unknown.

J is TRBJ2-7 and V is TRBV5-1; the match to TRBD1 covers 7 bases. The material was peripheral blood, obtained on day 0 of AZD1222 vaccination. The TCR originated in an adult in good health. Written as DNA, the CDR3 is TGCGCCAGCAGTCTTACAGGGGCGTCCTACGAGCAGTACTTC. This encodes CASSLTGASYEQYF.